This T cell receptor (beta chain) was captured in a study of control samples from healthy donors and cancer patients. This CDR3 comprises 14 residues. Germline lookup yields CDR1 MNHEY and CDR2 SVGAGI. Trimming cost V 5 bases and J 9 bases, with 14 bases left between them. Assay: immunoSEQ multiplex PCR; the TCRdb copy retains only in-frame clones and omits some. The sample carries around 41,000 clones, roughly 94% recorded once. The receptor was derived from a man aged 60 to 75 in good health. J is TRBJ1-6 and V is TRBV6-5; the D is unclear. Sequenced sample: blood. CDR3 amino acids: CASSRTKFGSPLHF. The DNA for the CDR3 is TGTGCCAGCAGTCGCACCAAGTTTGGTTCACCCCTCCACTTT.